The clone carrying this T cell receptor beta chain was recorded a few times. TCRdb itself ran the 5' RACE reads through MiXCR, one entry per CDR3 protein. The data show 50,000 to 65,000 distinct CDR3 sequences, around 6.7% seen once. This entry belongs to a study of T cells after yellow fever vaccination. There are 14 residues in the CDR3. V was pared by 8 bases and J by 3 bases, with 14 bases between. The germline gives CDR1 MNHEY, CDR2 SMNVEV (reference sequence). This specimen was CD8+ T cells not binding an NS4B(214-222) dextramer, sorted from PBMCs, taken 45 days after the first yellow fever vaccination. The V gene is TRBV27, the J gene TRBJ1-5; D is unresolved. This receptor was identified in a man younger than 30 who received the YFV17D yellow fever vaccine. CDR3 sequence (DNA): TGTGCCAGCGCCCGAGGTGGAAACAATCAGCCCCAGCATTTT. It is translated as CASARGGNNQPQHF.